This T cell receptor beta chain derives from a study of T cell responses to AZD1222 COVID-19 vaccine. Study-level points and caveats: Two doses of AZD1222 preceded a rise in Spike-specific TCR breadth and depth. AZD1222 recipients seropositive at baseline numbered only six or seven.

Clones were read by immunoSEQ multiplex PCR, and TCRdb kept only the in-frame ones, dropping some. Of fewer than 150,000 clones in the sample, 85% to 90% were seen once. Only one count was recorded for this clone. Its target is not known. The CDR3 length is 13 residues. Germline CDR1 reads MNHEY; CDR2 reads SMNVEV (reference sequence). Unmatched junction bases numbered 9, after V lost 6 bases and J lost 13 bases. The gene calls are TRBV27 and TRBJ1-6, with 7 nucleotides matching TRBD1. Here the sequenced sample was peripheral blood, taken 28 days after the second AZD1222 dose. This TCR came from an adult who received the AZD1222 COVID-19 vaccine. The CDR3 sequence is CASRQGGKAPLHF. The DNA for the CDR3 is TGTGCCAGCAGGCAGGGGGGGAAAGCTCCCCTCCACTTT.